The rows below give T cell receptor beta chains drawn from one sample of a study of blood T cell repertoires in COVID-19. TCRdb keeps only in-frame clones here, not all; method: immunoSEQ multiplex PCR. The sample includes about 200,000 clones, around nine tenths seen only once; the top ten take around 17%. What was sequenced was peripheral blood. These receptor sequences come from a man aged 50 or older with COVID-19, enrolled during active disease. Each CDR3 is given with its conserved first and last residue. Fields, in order: clone size, V gene, J gene, D gene, CDR3 DNA, CDR3 protein. D genes are given only for firm matches. Expanded clones get a size class; other rows say once, few or many, or leave the size out.

clone_size: .
v_call: TRBV3-1/TRBV3-2
j_call: TRBJ2-2
d_call: TRBD1
cdr3_nt: TGTGCCAGCAGCCGAAACAGGGGGCGGGGCGGGGAGCTGTTTTTT
cdr3_aa: CASSRNRGRGGELFF

clone_size: once
v_call: TRBV7-2
j_call: TRBJ1-3
d_call: .
cdr3_nt: TGTGCCAGCAGCTCTCTGGGGCGCTCTGGAAACACCATATATTTT
cdr3_aa: CASSSLGRSGNTIYF

clone_size: .
v_call: TRBV23-1
j_call: TRBJ2-2
d_call: TRBD2
cdr3_nt: TGCGCCAGCATCCCGGACATGTCTCTAGCGGGAGTGATTCCCGGGGAGCTGTTTTTT
cdr3_aa: CASIPDMSLAGVIPGELFF

clone_size: .
v_call: TRBV6-5
j_call: TRBJ1-2
d_call: TRBD1
cdr3_nt: TGTGCCAGCATCCCCGGGACAGGAAACTATGGCTACACCTTC
cdr3_aa: CASIPGTGNYGYTF

clone_size: .
v_call: TRBV7-2
j_call: TRBJ1-5
d_call: .
cdr3_nt: TGTGCCAGCAGCTTAATCGGGAATAGCAATCAGCCCCAGCATTTT
cdr3_aa: CASSLIGNSNQPQHF

clone_size: .
v_call: TRBV10-3
j_call: TRBJ1-4
d_call: TRBD1
cdr3_nt: TGTGCCATCAGTGAGTCGGACAGGGCGAATGAAAAACTGTTTTTT
cdr3_aa: CAISESDRANEKLFF

clone_size: .
v_call: TRBV19
j_call: TRBJ1-2
d_call: TRBD1
cdr3_nt: TGTGCCAGTAGTAGGGGACAGTTCGCTAACTATGGCTACACCTTC
cdr3_aa: CASSRGQFANYGYTF

clone_size: .
v_call: TRBV11-2
j_call: TRBJ2-5
d_call: TRBD2
cdr3_nt: TGTGCCAGCAGCTTAATAGTCGGCGGGAGGGAGACCCAGTACTTC
cdr3_aa: CASSLIVGGRETQYF

clone_size: .
v_call: TRBV28
j_call: TRBJ2-7
d_call: .
cdr3_nt: TGTGCCAGCAGTTTCCGGGGAACGGCCTCCTACGAGCAGTACTTC
cdr3_aa: CASSFRGTASYEQYF

clone_size: .
v_call: TRBV19
j_call: TRBJ2-3
d_call: TRBD1
cdr3_nt: TGTGCCAGCCTGGGACAGGGACAAGATACGCAGTATTTT
cdr3_aa: CASLGQGQDTQYF

clone_size: .
v_call: TRBV7-2
j_call: TRBJ2-7
d_call: TRBD1
cdr3_nt: TGTGCCAGCAGCATGACAGGGGGGCTGTACTACGAGCAGTACTTC
cdr3_aa: CASSMTGGLYYEQYF

clone_size: .
v_call: TRBV5-1
j_call: TRBJ2-1
d_call: .
cdr3_nt: TGCGCCAGCAGCTTGGTCGGAGCGAGGGATGAGCAGTTCTTC
cdr3_aa: CASSLVGARDEQFF

clone_size: .
v_call: TRBV4-3
j_call: TRBJ1-4
d_call: .
cdr3_nt: TGCGCCAGCAGCCAAGACGCGACAGGCCCGAATGAAAAACTGTTTTTT
cdr3_aa: CASSQDATGPNEKLFF

clone_size: .
v_call: TRBV7-8
j_call: TRBJ2-2
d_call: .
cdr3_nt: TGTGCCAGCAGCCTACAGCCGCTCAGTATCGGGGAGCTGTTTTTT
cdr3_aa: CASSLQPLSIGELFF

clone_size: .
v_call: TRBV2
j_call: TRBJ2-3
d_call: TRBD2
cdr3_nt: TGTGCCAGCAGTGAACTGGGACTAGTCACAGATACGCAGTATTTT
cdr3_aa: CASSELGLVTDTQYF

clone_size: .
v_call: TRBV29-1
j_call: TRBJ1-1
d_call: .
cdr3_nt: TGCAGCCGACCCCAGTGGGGCTGGGTGAACACTGAAGCTTTCTTT
cdr3_aa: CSRPQWGWVNTEAFF

clone_size: .
v_call: TRBV5-8
j_call: TRBJ1-1
d_call: TRBD1
cdr3_nt: TGTGCCAGCAGCTTGGGACAGGGTCACTCTGAAGCTTTCTTT
cdr3_aa: CASSLGQGHSEAFF

clone_size: few
v_call: TRBV7-9
j_call: TRBJ1-2
d_call: .
cdr3_nt: TGTGCCAGCAGCTTAGCCTCAGGGGCGCGAGGCTACACCTTC
cdr3_aa: CASSLASGARGYTF

clone_size: .
v_call: TRBV7-9
j_call: TRBJ2-7
d_call: .
cdr3_nt: TGTGCCAGCAGCCCTAACCGTGGTGGTCGAGTAGACGAGCAGTACTTC
cdr3_aa: CASSPNRGGRVDEQYF

clone_size: .
v_call: TRBV28
j_call: TRBJ1-5
d_call: .
cdr3_nt: TGTGCCAGCAGTTTATTTGGCAGTGCCAGCAATCAGCCCCAGCATTTT
cdr3_aa: CASSLFGSASNQPQHF

clone_size: .
v_call: TRBV28
j_call: TRBJ1-4
d_call: .
cdr3_nt: TGTGCCAGCAGTCACGGCGGGATCCGAACTAATGAAAAACTGTTTTTT
cdr3_aa: CASSHGGIRTNEKLFF

clone_size: .
v_call: TRBV2
j_call: TRBJ1-6
d_call: .
cdr3_nt: TGTGCCCGACGGGTCCCCAATAATTCACCCCTCCACTTT
cdr3_aa: CARRVPNNSPLHF

clone_size: .
v_call: TRBV11-1
j_call: TRBJ2-5
d_call: TRBD1
cdr3_nt: TGTGCCAGCACCATGACAGGGTTCGGAGAGACCCAGTACTTC
cdr3_aa: CASTMTGFGETQYF

clone_size: once
v_call: TRBV11-2
j_call: TRBJ1-4
d_call: TRBD1
cdr3_nt: TGTGCCAGCAGCTCCCGGGACAGGGGTGAAAAACTGTTTTTT
cdr3_aa: CASSSRDRGEKLFF

clone_size: .
v_call: TRBV6-6
j_call: TRBJ1-2
d_call: TRBD1
cdr3_nt: TGTGCCAGCAGACCGACAGGGGAGGTTTTTGGCTACACCTTC
cdr3_aa: CASRPTGEVFGYTF

clone_size: .
v_call: TRBV5-1
j_call: TRBJ2-4
d_call: .
cdr3_nt: TGCGCCAGCATCGACAGGGAGGTTGTTGCCAAAAACATTCAGTACTTC
cdr3_aa: CASIDREVVAKNIQYF

clone_size: few
v_call: TRBV7-2
j_call: TRBJ1-5
d_call: .
cdr3_nt: TGTGCCAGCAGCTTAGCCCCTGACAGGAATCAGCCCCAGCATTTT
cdr3_aa: CASSLAPDRNQPQHF

clone_size: .
v_call: TRBV28
j_call: TRBJ2-7
d_call: .
cdr3_nt: TGTGCCAGCAGTTCCCCCCGGGACACCTCAATGGACGAGCAGTACTTC
cdr3_aa: CASSSPRDTSMDEQYF

clone_size: .
v_call: TRBV3-1/TRBV3-2
j_call: TRBJ2-7
d_call: TRBD2
cdr3_nt: TGTGCCAGCAGCCAAGGGCTAGCGGGAGGAGGCGAGCAGTACTTC
cdr3_aa: CASSQGLAGGGEQYF

clone_size: once
v_call: TRBV5-1
j_call: TRBJ2-2
d_call: TRBD2
cdr3_nt: TGCGCCAGCAGCTTGCGGGAGGCCACCGGGGAGCTGTTTTTT
cdr3_aa: CASSLREATGELFF

clone_size: few
v_call: TRBV4-3
j_call: TRBJ1-5
d_call: TRBD1
cdr3_nt: TGCGCCAGCAGCCAAGAGACAGGGGTTCAGCCCCAGCATTTT
cdr3_aa: CASSQETGVQPQHF

clone_size: .
v_call: TRBV25-1
j_call: TRBJ1-5
d_call: TRBD1
cdr3_nt: TGTGCCAGCAGTGAACCCCTCTTGTTGGACAGGGACAATCAGCCCCAGCATTTT
cdr3_aa: CASSEPLLLDRDNQPQHF

clone_size: .
v_call: TRBV6-5
j_call: TRBJ2-1
d_call: TRBD2
cdr3_nt: TGTGCCAGCAGTTACTCGATTGCTAGCGGGAGGGCCTCCTTCTTC
cdr3_aa: CASSYSIASGRASFF

clone_size: few
v_call: TRBV19
j_call: TRBJ1-5
d_call: TRBD1
cdr3_nt: TGTGCCAGTAGTGGGCAGACAGGGTCGGATCAGCCCCAGCATTTT
cdr3_aa: CASSGQTGSDQPQHF

clone_size: .
v_call: TRBV7-9
j_call: TRBJ1-5
d_call: TRBD1
cdr3_nt: TGTGCCAGCAGCAGACAGGGTAGTCAGCCCCAGCATTTT
cdr3_aa: CASSRQGSQPQHF

clone_size: .
v_call: TRBV6-5
j_call: TRBJ1-4
d_call: .
cdr3_nt: TGTGCCAGCAGTTACTCAGGGAGCATCGGTGAAAAACTGTTTTTT
cdr3_aa: CASSYSGSIGEKLFF

clone_size: .
v_call: TRBV7-3
j_call: TRBJ2-3
d_call: .
cdr3_nt: TGTGCCAGCAGCTTAACCAGTGCGGGGATAAGAGATACGCAGTATTTT
cdr3_aa: CASSLTSAGIRDTQYF

clone_size: .
v_call: TRBV7-3
j_call: TRBJ2-1
d_call: .
cdr3_nt: TGTGCCAGCAGTTCTAGGAGCGGACTTTCCTACAATGAGCAGTTCTTC
cdr3_aa: CASSSRSGLSYNEQFF

clone_size: .
v_call: TRBV24-1
j_call: TRBJ1-1
d_call: .
cdr3_nt: TGTGCCACCAGCGACAGTTCCCTCGGGACTGAAGCTTTCTTT
cdr3_aa: CATSDSSLGTEAFF

clone_size: .
v_call: TRBV9
j_call: TRBJ2-3
d_call: TRBD2
cdr3_nt: TGTGCCAGCAGCGCCACGGGGGGTACGCAGTATTTT
cdr3_aa: CASSATGGTQYF

clone_size: .
v_call: TRBV30
j_call: TRBJ2-5
d_call: TRBD1
cdr3_nt: TGTGCCTGGAGCACAGGGGGTATAGAGACCCAGTACTTC
cdr3_aa: CAWSTGGIETQYF

clone_size: .
v_call: TRBV15
j_call: TRBJ2-5
d_call: .
cdr3_nt: TGTGCCACCAGCAGAGGACAGGTCGGCCAAGAGACCCAGTACTTC
cdr3_aa: CATSRGQVGQETQYF

clone_size: .
v_call: TRBV19
j_call: TRBJ1-5
d_call: .
cdr3_nt: TGTGCCAGTAGCCTAAGAGGTCCGAGCAATCAGCCCCAGCATTTT
cdr3_aa: CASSLRGPSNQPQHF

clone_size: .
v_call: TRBV7-2
j_call: TRBJ2-3
d_call: .
cdr3_nt: TGTGCCAGCAGCTTAGTCGAGGCAGATACGCAGTATTTT
cdr3_aa: CASSLVEADTQYF

clone_size: many
v_call: TRBV10-1
j_call: TRBJ2-1
d_call: .
cdr3_nt: TGCGCCAGCAGTGAGAATCTTCGGGGTGAGCAGTTCTTC
cdr3_aa: CASSENLRGEQFF

clone_size: .
v_call: TRBV15
j_call: TRBJ2-7
d_call: .
cdr3_nt: TGTGCCACCAGCAGAGATCACGGAGGGGAGGTACACTTC
cdr3_aa: CATSRDHGGEVHF

clone_size: .
v_call: TRBV3-1/TRBV3-2
j_call: TRBJ2-1
d_call: TRBD2
cdr3_nt: TGTGCCAGCAGCCAAGATTCGGGGGGCTCCTACAATGAGCAGTTCTTC
cdr3_aa: CASSQDSGGSYNEQFF

clone_size: .
v_call: TRBV19
j_call: TRBJ1-3
d_call: .
cdr3_nt: TGTGCCAGTAGTGCCGGGTCCGACGGAAACACCATATATTTT
cdr3_aa: CASSAGSDGNTIYF

clone_size: .
v_call: TRBV2
j_call: TRBJ2-7
d_call: .
cdr3_nt: TGTGCCAGCAGTGTACAGAATTCCTACGAGCAGTACTTC
cdr3_aa: CASSVQNSYEQYF

clone_size: .
v_call: TRBV30
j_call: TRBJ2-5
d_call: TRBD2
cdr3_nt: TGTGCCTGGACCGTAGGACTAGCGGGAGACCCAGGAGAGACCCAGTACTTC
cdr3_aa: CAWTVGLAGDPGETQYF

clone_size: .
v_call: TRBV6-5
j_call: TRBJ1-2
d_call: .
cdr3_nt: TGTGCCAGCAGCGACAGACGCTATGGCTACACCTTC
cdr3_aa: CASSDRRYGYTF

clone_size: .
v_call: TRBV4-1
j_call: TRBJ2-1
d_call: TRBD1
cdr3_nt: TGCGCCAGCAGCTGGGGACAGGGGGCCTACAATGAGCAGTTCTTC
cdr3_aa: CASSWGQGAYNEQFF

clone_size: .
v_call: TRBV6-5
j_call: TRBJ2-7
d_call: .
cdr3_nt: TGTGCCAGCAGGGTCTGGACACAGACGGAGTACGAGCAGTACTTC
cdr3_aa: CASRVWTQTEYEQYF